A selection of T cell receptor beta chains follows, all from one sample in a study of T cell responses to AZD1222 COVID-19 vaccine. The table came from immunoSEQ multiplex PCR; TCRdb's copy has only in-frame clones and leaves some out. The sample contains about 110,000 clones, roughly 90% of which appear only once. This specimen consisted of peripheral blood, obtained on day 0 of MenACWY control vaccination. The receptors here all came from an adult in good health. The CDR3 runs from the conserved cysteine through the conserved F or W. The order of the fields is V gene, D gene, J gene, clone size, CDR3 protein, CDR3 DNA. A D gene is named only where the DNA matches it firmly. Clone size appears in some rows only: once, few, many, or a class for an expanded clone.

v_gene: TRBV3-1/TRBV3-2; d_gene: .; j_gene: TRBJ1-2; abundance: .; CDR3aa: CASSQEVGVLGYGYTF; CDR3nt: TGTGCCAGCAGCCAAGAGGTTGGGGTCTTGGGCTATGGCTACACCTTC
v_gene: TRBV18; d_gene: TRBD1; j_gene: TRBJ1-1; abundance: .; CDR3aa: CASSPIQGTEKAFF; CDR3nt: TGTGCCAGCTCACCGATTCAAGGGACAGAGAAAGCTTTCTTT
v_gene: TRBV24-1; d_gene: .; j_gene: TRBJ2-2; abundance: .; CDR3aa: CATSDPGTWHSGELFF; CDR3nt: TGTGCCACCAGTGATCCCGGGACATGGCACTCCGGGGAGCTGTTTTTT
v_gene: TRBV2; d_gene: .; j_gene: TRBJ1-5; abundance: once; CDR3aa: CASSENAGSQPQHF; CDR3nt: TGTGCCAGCAGTGAAAATGCAGGGAGTCAGCCCCAGCATTTT
v_gene: TRBV10-1; d_gene: .; j_gene: TRBJ1-3; abundance: few; CDR3aa: CASSERQLGNTIYF; CDR3nt: TGCGCCAGCAGTGAACGGCAACTTGGAAACACCATATATTTT
v_gene: TRBV5-8; d_gene: .; j_gene: TRBJ2-1; abundance: once; CDR3aa: CASTTADEQFF; CDR3nt: TGTGCCAGCACTACAGCTGATGAGCAGTTCTTC
v_gene: TRBV7-3; d_gene: .; j_gene: TRBJ1-1; abundance: .; CDR3aa: CASSFSGALNTEAFF; CDR3nt: TGTGCCAGCAGCTTCTCAGGGGCCTTGAACACTGAAGCTTTCTTT
v_gene: TRBV10-3; d_gene: .; j_gene: TRBJ1-2; abundance: .; CDR3aa: CATPRGSYGYTF; CDR3nt: TGTGCCACCCCCCGGGGAAGCTATGGCTACACCTTC
v_gene: TRBV29-1; d_gene: .; j_gene: TRBJ1-1; abundance: few; CDR3aa: CSVGPGWGMNTEAFF; CDR3nt: TGCAGCGTTGGGCCGGGTTGGGGAATGAACACTGAAGCTTTCTTT
v_gene: TRBV7-9; d_gene: .; j_gene: TRBJ2-7; abundance: .; CDR3aa: CASSTPGEQYF; CDR3nt: TGTGCCAGCAGTACTCCGGGCGAGCAGTACTTC